The TCR beta chain described here comes from a study of hypomethylating agent response in myelodysplastic syndrome. In the study overall: The myelodysplastic syndrome patients comprised about nine men and a couple of women. Study findings and constraints: After hypomethylating agent treatment, diversity and clonality showed no significant change, overall or by response.

At survey resolution, around 400 ng of DNA per sample was split into two 200 ng replicates. TCRdb's table, derived via immunoSEQ multiplex PCR, lists solely in-frame clones and lacks some. The sample holds about 5,900 clones, 87% seen once. For this clone: Its specificity is not known.

Bulk bone marrow was analyzed without sorting T-cell subsets. The germline CDR1 and CDR2 sequences are MRHNA and SNTAGT. CDR3 length: 14 amino acids. Trimming stripped 0 bases from V and 4 bases from J, with 9 bases between. This specimen consisted of bone marrow, obtained before or after starting hypomethylating agent treatment for myelodysplastic syndrome (not recorded which). The sequence came from a human donor with myelodysplastic syndrome. This sequence joins TRBV6-4 and TRBJ1-2; tentatively, D is TRBD1 (5 bases). The CDR3 DNA reads TGTGCCAGCAGTGACTCCTCCAGGGCCTATGGCTACACCTTC. It encodes CASSDSSRAYGYTF.